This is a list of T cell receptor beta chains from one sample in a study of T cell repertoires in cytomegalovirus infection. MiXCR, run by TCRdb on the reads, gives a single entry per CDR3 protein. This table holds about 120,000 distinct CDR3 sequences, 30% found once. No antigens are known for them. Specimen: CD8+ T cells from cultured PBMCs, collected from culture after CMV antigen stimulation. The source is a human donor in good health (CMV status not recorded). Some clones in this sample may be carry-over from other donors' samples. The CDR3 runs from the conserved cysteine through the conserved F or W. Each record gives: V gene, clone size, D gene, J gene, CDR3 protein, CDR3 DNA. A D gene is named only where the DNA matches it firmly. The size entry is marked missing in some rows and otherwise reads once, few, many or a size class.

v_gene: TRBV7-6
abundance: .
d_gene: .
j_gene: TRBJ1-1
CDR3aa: CASSPLQGGITEAFF
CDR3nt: TGTGCCAGCAGCCCGCTACAGGGTGGTATCACTGAAGCTTTCTTT

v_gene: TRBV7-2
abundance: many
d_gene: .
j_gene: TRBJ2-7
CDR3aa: CASSLRTAKITYEQYF
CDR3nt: TGTGCCAGCAGCTTAAGGACAGCTAAAATAACCTACGAGCAGTACTTC

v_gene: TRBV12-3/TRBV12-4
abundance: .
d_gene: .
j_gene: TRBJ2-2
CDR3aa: CASSLRGGYTGELFF
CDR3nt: TGTGCCAGCAGTTTACGCGGGGGCTACACCGGGGAGCTGTTTTTT

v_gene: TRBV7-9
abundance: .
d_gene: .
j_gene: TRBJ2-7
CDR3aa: CASSKTIQGSHEQYF
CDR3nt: TGTGCCAGCAGCAAAACGATTCAGGGGTCCCACGAGCAGTACTTC

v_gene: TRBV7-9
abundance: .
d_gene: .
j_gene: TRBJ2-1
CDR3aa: CASSLALYEGDEQFF
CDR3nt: TGTGCCAGCAGCTTAGCGCTTTACGAGGGGGATGAGCAGTTCTTC

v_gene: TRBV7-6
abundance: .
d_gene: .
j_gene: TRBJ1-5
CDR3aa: CASSPRGRINQPQHF
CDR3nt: TGTGCCAGCAGCCCCCGTGGCAGGATCAATCAGCCCCAGCATTTT

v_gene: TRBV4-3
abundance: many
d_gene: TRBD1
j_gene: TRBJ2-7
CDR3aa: CASSQDWDSSIEQYF
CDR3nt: TGCGCCAGCAGCCAAGATTGGGACAGTAGTATTGAGCAGTACTTC

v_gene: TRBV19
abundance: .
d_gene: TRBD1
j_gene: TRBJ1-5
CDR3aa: CASSITGGFVQPQHF
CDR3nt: TGTGCCAGTAGTATTACAGGGGGCTTTGTTCAGCCCCAGCATTTT

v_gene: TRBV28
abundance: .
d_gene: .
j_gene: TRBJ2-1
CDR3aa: CASSSPTGTPPYNEQFF
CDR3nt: TGTGCCAGCAGTTCCCCTACCGGGACCCCCCCCTACAATGAGCAGTTCTTC

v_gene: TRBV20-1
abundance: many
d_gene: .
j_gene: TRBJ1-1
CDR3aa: CSASAGFMNTEAFF
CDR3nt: TGCAGTGCTAGCGCAGGGTTTATGAACACTGAAGCTTTCTTT

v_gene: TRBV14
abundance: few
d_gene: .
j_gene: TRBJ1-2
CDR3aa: CASSPDGSNYGYTF
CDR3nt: TGTGCCAGCAGCCCTGACGGATCGAACTATGGCTACACCTTC

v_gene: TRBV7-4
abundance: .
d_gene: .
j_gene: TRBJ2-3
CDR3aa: CASSSRDTQRDTQYF
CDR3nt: TGTGCCAGCAGCTCCCGGGACACCCAAAGGGATACGCAGTATTTT

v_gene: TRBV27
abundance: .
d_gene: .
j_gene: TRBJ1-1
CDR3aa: CASSPSFPNTEAFF
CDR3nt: TGTGCCAGCAGTCCCTCCTTTCCGAACACTGAAGCTTTCTTT

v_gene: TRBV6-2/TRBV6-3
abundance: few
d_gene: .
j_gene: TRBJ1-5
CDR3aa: CASSYSADYSNQPQHF
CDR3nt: TGTGCCAGCAGTTACTCGGCAGATTATAGCAATCAGCCCCAGCATTTT

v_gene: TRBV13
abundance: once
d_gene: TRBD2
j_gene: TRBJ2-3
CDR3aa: CASSAGLAGTSTDTQYF
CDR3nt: TGTGCCAGCAGCGCGGGACTAGCGGGGACCAGCACAGATACGCAGTATTTT

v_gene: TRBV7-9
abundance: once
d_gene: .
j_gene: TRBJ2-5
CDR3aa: CASEQTGSSETQYF
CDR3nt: TGTGCCAGCGAACAAACAGGGTCCTCAGAGACCCAGTACTTC

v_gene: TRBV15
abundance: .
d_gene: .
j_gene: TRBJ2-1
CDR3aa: CATSRDQIPSNEQFF
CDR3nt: TGTGCCACCAGCAGAGATCAGATACCCTCCAATGAGCAGTTCTTC

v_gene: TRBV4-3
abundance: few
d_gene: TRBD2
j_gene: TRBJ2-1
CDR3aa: CASRGGSNEQFF
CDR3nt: TGCGCCAGCCGGGGGGGCAGCAATGAGCAGTTCTTC

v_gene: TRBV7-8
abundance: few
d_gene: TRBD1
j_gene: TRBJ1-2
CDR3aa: CASSSRDRGRNGGYTF
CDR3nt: TGTGCCAGCAGCTCCCGGGACAGGGGGCGCAATGGTGGCTACACCTTC

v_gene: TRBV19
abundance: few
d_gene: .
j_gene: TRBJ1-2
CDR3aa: CAIRGADYGYTF
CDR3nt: TGTGCCATCCGAGGGGCTGACTATGGCTACACCTTC

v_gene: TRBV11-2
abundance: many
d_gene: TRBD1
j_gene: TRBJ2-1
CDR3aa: CASSLFVGQGLHNEQFF
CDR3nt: TGTGCCAGCAGCTTGTTCGTGGGACAGGGACTCCACAATGAGCAGTTCTTC

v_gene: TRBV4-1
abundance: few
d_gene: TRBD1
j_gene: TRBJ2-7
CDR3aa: CASSQTETGGESYEQYF
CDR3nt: TGCGCCAGCAGCCAAACCGAAACAGGGGGCGAATCCTACGAGCAGTACTTC

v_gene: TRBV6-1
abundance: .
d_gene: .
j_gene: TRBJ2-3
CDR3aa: CASAGGQGRGDTQYF
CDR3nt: TGTGCCAGCGCCGGGGGCCAGGGAAGGGGAGATACGCAGTATTTT

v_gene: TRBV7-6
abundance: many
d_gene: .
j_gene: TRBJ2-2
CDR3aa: CASSLGHTSNTGELFF
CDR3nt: TGTGCCAGCAGCCTGGGACACACCTCCAACACCGGGGAGCTGTTTTTT

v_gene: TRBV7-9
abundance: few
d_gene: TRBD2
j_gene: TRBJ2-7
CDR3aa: CASSLGELAGGQGEQYF
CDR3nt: TGTGCCAGCAGCTTGGGGGAACTAGCGGGGGGGCAAGGCGAGCAGTACTTC

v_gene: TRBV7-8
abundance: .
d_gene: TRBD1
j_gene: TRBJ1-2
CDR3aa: CASSLWDRDSYGYTF
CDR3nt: TGTGCCAGCAGCTTATGGGACCGGGACAGCTATGGCTACACCTTC

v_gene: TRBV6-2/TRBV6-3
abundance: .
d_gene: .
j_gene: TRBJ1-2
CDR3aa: CASSPSLTYYTF
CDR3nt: TGTGCCAGCAGTCCCTCCCTGACTTACTACACCTTC

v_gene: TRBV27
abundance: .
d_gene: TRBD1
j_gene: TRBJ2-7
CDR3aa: CASSATGVWYEQYF
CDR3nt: TGTGCCAGCAGTGCGACAGGGGTATGGTACGAGCAGTACTTC

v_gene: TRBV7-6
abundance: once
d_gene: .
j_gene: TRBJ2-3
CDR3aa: CASSLLAGANTDTQYF
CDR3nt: TGTGCCAGCAGCTTACTTGCGGGGGCAAACACAGATACGCAGTATTTT